These 10 T cell receptor beta chains came from one sample sequenced in a study of blood T cell repertoires in COVID-19. Data came from immunoSEQ multiplex PCR; TCRdb stores just in-frame clones and leaves some out. The sample holds some 130,000 clones, roughly 90% seen once. Sample: peripheral blood. The receptors were gathered from a man in his sixties with active or convalescent COVID-19.

This chain joins TRBV24-1 and TRBJ2-1; D is undetermined. The CDR3 runs to 15 residues. Germline V gene data show CDR1 as KGHDR and CDR2 as SFDVKD. V gave up 0 bases and J gave up 0 bases, with 5 bases separating them. CDR3 coding DNA: TGTGCCACCAGTGATTTGGGCAACTCCTACAATGAGCAGTTCTTC. It is translated as CATSDLGNSYNEQFF.

The chain joins TRBV18 to TRBJ2-7; 7 nucleotides line up with TRBD1. The CDR3 loop spans 17 amino acids. Germline loops: CDR1 KGHSH, CDR2 LQKENI. J gave up 7 bases and V 4 bases, and 19 bases lay outside the gene matches. CDR3: CASSQNLLQGPGWEQYF. The CDR3 nucleotides are TGTGCCAGCTCACAAAATCTACTACAGGGGCCCGGCTGGGAGCAGTACTTC.

V gene TRBV11-2 combines with J gene TRBJ2-5, with 10 bases fitting TRBD2. The germline CDR1 and CDR2 sequences are SGHAT and FQNNGV. V dropped 0 bases and J dropped 4; count of bases not matched to a gene: 2. The CDR3 is made up of 15 amino acids. The CDR3 nucleotides are TGTGCCAGCAGCTTAGAAGCGGGAGGGCGAGAGACCCAGTACTTC. Translation gives CASSLEAGGRETQYF. Filled out from reference TRBV11-2 and TRBJ2-5, the complete variable domain reads EAGVAQSPRYKIIEKRQSVAFWCNPISGHATLYWYQQILGQGPKLLIQFQNNGVVDDSQLPKDRFSAERLKGVDSTLKIQPAKLEDSAVYLCASSLEAGGRETQYFGPGTRLLVL.

The chain has TRBV5-3 and TRBJ1-5; TRBD1 aligns across 8 bases. TRBV5-3 falls under the ORF class, with uncertain function. The ends lost 0 bases at V and 2 bases at J; junction bases unmatched: 10. The CDR3 extends over 18 amino acids. This CDR3 reads CARSLAAGGMYCNQPQHF. DNA of the CDR3: TGTGCCAGAAGCTTGGCGGCAGGGGGCATGTATTGCAATCAGCCCCAGCATTTT.

The count of this clone is one. The chain carries TRBV4-1 and TRBJ1-2, with TRBD1 matching over 9 bases. The length of the CDR3 is 15 residues. The J segment lost 8 bases and the V segment lost 3 bases, leaving 10 bases of the junction unmatched. Germline CDR1 and CDR2: MGHRA and YSYEKL. The CDR3: CASSQPLQGARGYTF. The DNA for the CDR3 is TGCGCCAGCAGCCAGCCTCTACAGGGGGCAAGAGGCTACACCTTC.

V usage is TRBV5-8 and J usage is TRBJ2-1; D perhaps matches TRBD2 (6 bases). The CDR3 consists of 15 residues. V lost 4 bases to trimming and J lost 3 bases, with 14 bases between them. Germline CDR1 SGHTS, CDR2 YDEGEE. In nucleotides, the CDR3 is TGTGCCAGCAGCGAACCGGGACTCAACTACAATGAGCAGTTCTTC. This encodes CASSEPGLNYNEQFF.

The chain is built from TRBV2 and TRBJ2-1; 8 bases line up with TRBD2. J gave up 0 bases and V 6 bases, and 7 bases lay outside the gene matches. From germline, CDR1 is SNHLY and CDR2 FYNNEI. CDR3 length equals 16 residues. Written as DNA, the CDR3 is TGTGCCAGCAGCCTTACGGGGGGGAGCTCCTACAATGAGCAGTTCTTC. This sequence encodes CASSLTGGSSYNEQFF.

This chain connects TRBV5-1 to TRBJ1-4; TRBD1 matches 7 bases. V was pared by 1 base and J by 7 bases, with 10 bases of the junction left unmatched. CDR3 size: 16 residues. Germline V CDR1 and CDR2: SGHRS, YFSETQ. DNA for the CDR3: TGCGCCAGCAGCTTGTCGGGGTCGGCAGGGGGTGAAAAACTGTTTTTT. It is translated as CASSLSGSAGGEKLFF.

V gene TRBV6-2 or TRBV6-3 combines with J gene TRBJ2-7; 8 bases are a match to TRBD2. Germline loops: CDR1 MNHEY, CDR2 SVGEGT. The CDR3 runs 14 residues. The V segment lost 3 bases and the J segment 9 bases; nucleotides outside the gene matches: 10. CDR3 amino acids: CASSYSGTGGAQYF. The CDR3 DNA sequence: TGTGCCAGCAGTTATTCTGGGACGGGAGGGGCGCAGTACTTC.

This chain joins TRBV6-5 and TRBJ2-2; 7 bases fit TRBD1. CDR1 MNHEY and CDR2 SVGAGI come from the germline V gene. The junction had 4 bases not matched to a gene; V was cut back by 5 bases and J by 4 bases. The CDR3 has 14 residues. The chain's CDR3 is CASSRDSSTGELFF. CDR3 bases: TGTGCCAGCAGTCGGGACAGTTCCACCGGGGAGCTGTTTTTT.